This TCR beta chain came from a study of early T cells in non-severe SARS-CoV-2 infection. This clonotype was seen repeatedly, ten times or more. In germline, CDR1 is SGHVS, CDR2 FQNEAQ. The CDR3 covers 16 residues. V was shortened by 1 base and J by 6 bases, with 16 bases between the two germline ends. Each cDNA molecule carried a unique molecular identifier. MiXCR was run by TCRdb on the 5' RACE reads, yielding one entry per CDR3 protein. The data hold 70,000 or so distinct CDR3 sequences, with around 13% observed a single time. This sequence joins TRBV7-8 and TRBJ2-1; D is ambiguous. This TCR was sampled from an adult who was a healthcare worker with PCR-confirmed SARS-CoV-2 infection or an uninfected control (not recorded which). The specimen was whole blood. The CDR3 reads CASSLVLATPGNEQFF. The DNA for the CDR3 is TGTGCCAGCAGCTTAGTCTTGGCTACGCCGGGCAATGAGCAGTTCTTC.